This T cell receptor beta chain was retrieved from a study of T cell responses to AZD1222 COVID-19 vaccine. Whole-study findings and limits: The span of vaccine-associated CD4 TCRs extended across spike, with dominance at 160-218 and 743-854. Reports indicate that nearly half of spike-specific TCRs are directed at unmutated variant regions.

The CDR3 contains 17 residues. V was cut by 0 bases and J by 6 bases, with 18 bases left in between. Germline CDR1 reads LGHNA; CDR2 reads YSLEER. Assay: immunoSEQ multiplex PCR; the TCRdb copy retains only in-frame clones and omits some. The repertoire holds fewer than 120,000 clones, with approximately 92% as singletons. This clone was observed a handful of times. The antigen remains unidentified. The sequence was obtained from an adult who received the AZD1222 COVID-19 vaccine. The sample was peripheral blood, taken 28 days after the second AZD1222 dose. This chain uses TRBV4-3 with TRBJ1-5; a possible D gene is TRBD1 (6 bases). CDR3 nucleotide sequence: TGCGCCAGCAGCCAAGATCATCCCGGGGGCGAACTTCAGCCCCAGCATTTT. Translation: CASSQDHPGGELQPQHF.